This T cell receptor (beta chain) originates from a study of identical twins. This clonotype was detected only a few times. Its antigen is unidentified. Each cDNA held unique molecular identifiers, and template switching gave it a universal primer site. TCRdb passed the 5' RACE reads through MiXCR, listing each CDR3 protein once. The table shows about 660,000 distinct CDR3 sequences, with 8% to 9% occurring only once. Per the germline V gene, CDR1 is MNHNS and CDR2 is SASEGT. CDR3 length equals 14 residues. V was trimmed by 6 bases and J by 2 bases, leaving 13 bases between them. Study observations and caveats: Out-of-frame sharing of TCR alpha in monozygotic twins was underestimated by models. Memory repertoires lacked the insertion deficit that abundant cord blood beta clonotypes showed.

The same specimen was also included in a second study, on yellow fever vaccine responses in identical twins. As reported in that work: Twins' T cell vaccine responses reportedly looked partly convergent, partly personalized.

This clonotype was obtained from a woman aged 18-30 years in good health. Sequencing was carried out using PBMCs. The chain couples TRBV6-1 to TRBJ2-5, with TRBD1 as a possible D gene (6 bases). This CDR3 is CASRDSDRQETQYF. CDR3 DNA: TGTGCCAGCAGGGACAGTGACAGACAAGAGACCCAGTACTTC.